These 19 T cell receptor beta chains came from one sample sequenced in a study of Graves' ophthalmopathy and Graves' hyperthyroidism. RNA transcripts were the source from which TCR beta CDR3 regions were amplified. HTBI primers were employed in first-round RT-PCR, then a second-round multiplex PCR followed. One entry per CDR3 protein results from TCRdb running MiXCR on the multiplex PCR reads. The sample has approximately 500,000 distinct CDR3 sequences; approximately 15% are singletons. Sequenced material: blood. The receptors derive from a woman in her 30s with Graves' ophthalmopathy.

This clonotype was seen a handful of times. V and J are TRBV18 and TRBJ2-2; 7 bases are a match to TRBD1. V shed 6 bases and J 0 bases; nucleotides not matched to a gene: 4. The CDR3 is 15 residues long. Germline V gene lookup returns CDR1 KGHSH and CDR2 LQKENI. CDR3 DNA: TGTGCCAGCTCGCCCCAGGGGGCGAACACCGGGGAGCTGTTTTTT. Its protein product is CASSPQGANTGELFF. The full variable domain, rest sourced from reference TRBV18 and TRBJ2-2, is NAGVMQNPRHLVRRRGQEARLRCSPMKGHSHVYWYRQLPEEGLKFMVYLQKENIIDESGMPKERFSAEFPKEGPSILRIQQVVRGDSAAYFCASSPQGANTGELFFGEGSRLTVL.

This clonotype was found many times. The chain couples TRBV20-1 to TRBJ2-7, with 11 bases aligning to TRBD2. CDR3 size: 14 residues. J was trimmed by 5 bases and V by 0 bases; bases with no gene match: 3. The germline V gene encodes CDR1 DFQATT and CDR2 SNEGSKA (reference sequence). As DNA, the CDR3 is TGCAGTGCTAGAGAACTAGCGGGAGTGCACGAGCAGTACTTC. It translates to CSARELAGVHEQYF.

The CDR3: CASRGLGENHEQYF. In DNA, the CDR3 is TGTGCCAGCAGGGGCCTCGGGGAGAACCACGAGCAGTACTTC. The chain is built from TRBV11-2 and TRBJ2-7, with D possibly TRBD2 on 5 matching bases. The CDR3 runs to 14 residues. Trimming stripped 6 bases from V and 5 bases from J, with 17 bases between. From germline, CDR1 is SGHAT and CDR2 FQNNGV.

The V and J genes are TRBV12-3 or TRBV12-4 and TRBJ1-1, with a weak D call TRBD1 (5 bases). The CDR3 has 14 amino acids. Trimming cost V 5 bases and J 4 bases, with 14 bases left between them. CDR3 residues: CASSPRDGSTEAFF. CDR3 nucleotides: TGTGCCAGCAGTCCAAGGGACGGCTCCACTGAAGCTTTCTTT.

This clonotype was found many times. CDR3 sequence (DNA): TGTGCCAGCAGTGAAGCGCTTCGGGTGAATGGCTACACCTTC. Amino acids: CASSEALRVNGYTF. V and J are TRBV2 and TRBJ1-2; D uncertain. Trimming took 0 bases from V and 6 from J, leaving 11 bases between them. The CDR3 runs 14 residues. Germline loops: CDR1 SNHLY, CDR2 FYNNEI.

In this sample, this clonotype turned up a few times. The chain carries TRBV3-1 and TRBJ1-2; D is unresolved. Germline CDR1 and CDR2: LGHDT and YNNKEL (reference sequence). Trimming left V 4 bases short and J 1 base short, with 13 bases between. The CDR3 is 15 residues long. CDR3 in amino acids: CASSPPAALNYGYTF. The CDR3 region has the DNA TGTGCCAGCAGCCCGCCGGCAGCACTTAACTATGGCTACACCTTC.

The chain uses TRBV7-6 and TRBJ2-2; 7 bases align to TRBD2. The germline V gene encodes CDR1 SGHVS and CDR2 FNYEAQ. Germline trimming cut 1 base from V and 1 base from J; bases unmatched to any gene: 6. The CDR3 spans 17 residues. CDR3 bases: TGTGCCAGCAGCTTAGTGGGGGGGTATATGAACACCGGGGAGCTGTTTTTT. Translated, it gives CASSLVGGYMNTGELFF.

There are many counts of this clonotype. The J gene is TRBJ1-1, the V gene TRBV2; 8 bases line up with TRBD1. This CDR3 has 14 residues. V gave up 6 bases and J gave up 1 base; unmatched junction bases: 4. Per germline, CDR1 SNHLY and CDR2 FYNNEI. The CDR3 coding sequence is TGTGCCAGCAGCACGGACAGGGAGAACACTGAAGCTTTCTTT. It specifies CASSTDRENTEAFF.

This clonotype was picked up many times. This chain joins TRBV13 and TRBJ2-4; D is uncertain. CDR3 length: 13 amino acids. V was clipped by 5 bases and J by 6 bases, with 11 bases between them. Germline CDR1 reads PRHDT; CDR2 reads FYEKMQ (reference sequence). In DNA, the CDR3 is TGTGCCAGCAGCCCCAAAATGGGAAACATTCAGTACTTC. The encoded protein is CASSPKMGNIQYF.

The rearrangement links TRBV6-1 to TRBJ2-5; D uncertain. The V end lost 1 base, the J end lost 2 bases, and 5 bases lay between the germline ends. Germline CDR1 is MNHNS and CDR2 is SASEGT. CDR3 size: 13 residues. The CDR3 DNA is TGTGCCAGCAGTGAAGACATGCAAGAGACCCAGTACTTC. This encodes CASSEDMQETQYF.

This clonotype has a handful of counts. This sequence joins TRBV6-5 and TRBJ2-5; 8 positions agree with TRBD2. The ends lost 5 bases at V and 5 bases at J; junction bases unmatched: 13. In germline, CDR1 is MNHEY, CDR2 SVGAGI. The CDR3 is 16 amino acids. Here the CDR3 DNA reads TGTGCCAGCAGTACCTCGGGGGGGCTTCCTTGGGAGACCCAGTACTTC. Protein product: CASSTSGGLPWETQYF.

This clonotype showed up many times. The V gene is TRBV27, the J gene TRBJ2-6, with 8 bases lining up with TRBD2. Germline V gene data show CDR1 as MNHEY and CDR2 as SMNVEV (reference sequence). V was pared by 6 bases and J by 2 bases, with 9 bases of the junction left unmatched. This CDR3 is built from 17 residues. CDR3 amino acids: CASSKSGSGPGANVLTF. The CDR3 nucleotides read TGTGCCAGCAGCAAAAGCGGGAGCGGTCCTGGGGCCAACGTCCTGACTTTC.

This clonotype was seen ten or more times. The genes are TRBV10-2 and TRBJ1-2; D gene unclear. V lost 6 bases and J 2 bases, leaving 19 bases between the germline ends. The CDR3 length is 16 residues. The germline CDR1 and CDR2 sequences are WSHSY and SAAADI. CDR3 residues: CASSAGFSALNYGYTF. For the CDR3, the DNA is TGCGCCAGCAGCGCAGGATTCTCGGCCCTAAACTATGGCTACACCTTC.

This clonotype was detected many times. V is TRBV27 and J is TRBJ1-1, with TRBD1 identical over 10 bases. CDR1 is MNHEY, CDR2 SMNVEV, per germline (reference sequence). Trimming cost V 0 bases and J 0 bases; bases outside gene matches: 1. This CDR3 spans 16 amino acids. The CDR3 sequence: CASSLSGQGLNTEAFF. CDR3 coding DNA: TGTGCCAGCAGTTTATCGGGACAGGGGCTGAACACTGAAGCTTTCTTT.

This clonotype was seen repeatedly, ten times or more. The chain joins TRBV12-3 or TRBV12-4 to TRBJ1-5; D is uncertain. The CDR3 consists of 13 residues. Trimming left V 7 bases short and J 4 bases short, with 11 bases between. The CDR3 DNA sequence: TGTGCCAGCACCGTCGGGAGTAATCAGCCCCAGCATTTT. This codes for CASTVGSNQPQHF.

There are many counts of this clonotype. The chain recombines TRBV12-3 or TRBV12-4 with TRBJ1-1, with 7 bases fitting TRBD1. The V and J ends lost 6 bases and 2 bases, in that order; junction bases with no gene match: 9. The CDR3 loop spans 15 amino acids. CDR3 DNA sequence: TGTGCCAGCAGCCTATCAGGGGGATTTAACACTGAAGCTTTCTTT. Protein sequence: CASSLSGGFNTEAFF.

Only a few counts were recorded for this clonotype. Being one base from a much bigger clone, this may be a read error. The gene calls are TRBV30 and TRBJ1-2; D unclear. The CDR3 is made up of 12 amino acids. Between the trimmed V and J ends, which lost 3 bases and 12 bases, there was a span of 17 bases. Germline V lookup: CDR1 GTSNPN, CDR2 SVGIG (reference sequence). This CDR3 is CAWSPLHAGHTF. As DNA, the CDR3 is TGTGCCTGGAGCCCCCTACACGCGGGCCACACCTTC. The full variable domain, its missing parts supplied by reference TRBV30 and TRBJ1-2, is SQTIHQWPATLVQPVGSPLSLECTVEGTSNPNLYWYRQAAGRGLQLLFYSVGIGQISSEVPQNLSASRPQDRQFILSSKKLLLSDSGFYLCAWSPLHAGHTFGSGTRLTVV.

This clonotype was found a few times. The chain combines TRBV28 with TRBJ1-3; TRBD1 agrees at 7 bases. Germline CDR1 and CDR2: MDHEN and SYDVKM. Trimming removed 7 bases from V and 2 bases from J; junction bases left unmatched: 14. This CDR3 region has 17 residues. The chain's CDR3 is CASTGFAGGSPGNTIYF. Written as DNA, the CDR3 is TGTGCCAGCACTGGGTTTGCAGGGGGGAGTCCTGGAAACACCATATATTTT.

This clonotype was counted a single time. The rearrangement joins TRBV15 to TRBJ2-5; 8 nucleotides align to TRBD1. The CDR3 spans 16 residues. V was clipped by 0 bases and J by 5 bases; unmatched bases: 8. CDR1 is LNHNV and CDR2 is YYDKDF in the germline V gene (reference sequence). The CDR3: CATSRDRQGSRETQYF. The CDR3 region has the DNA TGTGCCACCAGCAGAGACAGACAGGGGAGTAGGGAGACCCAGTACTTC.